Each of the 21 T cell receptor beta chains below was sequenced from the same sample in a study of blood T cell repertoires in COVID-19. Profiled with immunoSEQ multiplex PCR; TCRdb holds only in-frame clones, not every one. The sample yields under 150,000 clones, around 82% seen once. Material: peripheral blood. These receptors were taken from a man older than 75 with active or convalescent COVID-19.

The CDR3 reads CATSDEIAGDTDTQYF. The CDR3 nucleotides are TGTGCCACCAGTGATGAAATCGCCGGGGACACAGATACGCAGTATTTT. This chain connects TRBV24-1 to TRBJ2-3; a weak D match, TRBD2 (5 bases). This CDR3 region has 16 residues. V lost 3 bases, J lost 2 bases, and 14 bases lay in between. Germline CDR1 and CDR2: KGHDR and SFDVKD.

For the CDR3, the DNA is TGTGCCAGCAGCTTGTCAGGGGCTACAGATACGCAGTATTTT. It specifies CASSLSGATDTQYF. The V call is TRBV5-6, the J call TRBJ2-3; possible D gene TRBD1, 6 bases. Germline V gene sequence: CDR1 SGHDT, CDR2 YYEEEE. CDR3 length: 14 residues. V lost 1 base and J lost 3, with 9 bases in between.

The rearrangement links TRBV5-1 to TRBJ1-3; 9 bases map to TRBD1. The junction had 9 bases not matched to a gene; V was cut back by 6 bases and J by 2 bases. Germline CDR1 is SGHRS and CDR2 is YFSETQ. The CDR3 spans 16 residues. The CDR3 DNA reads TGCGCCAGCACCCCGAGGGGACAGGGTACTGGAAACACCATATATTTT. Amino acid sequence: CASTPRGQGTGNTIYF.

J is TRBJ1-2 and V is TRBV7-2; TRBD1 is a possible D gene (6 bases). Germline lookup yields CDR1 SGHTA and CDR2 FQGNSA. The length of the CDR3 is 14 residues. Trimming pared 10 bases from V and 7 bases from J, leaving 22 bases between. The CDR3 sequence is CATQGTPTFSGYTF. CDR3 DNA sequence: TGTGCCACCCAGGGGACCCCCACCTTCTCTGGCTACACCTTC.

V is TRBV6-1 and J is TRBJ2-7, with D perhaps matching TRBD2 (6 bases). The CDR3 contains 15 residues. Between the trimmed V and J ends, which lost 3 bases and 4 bases, there was a span of 16 bases. The germline V gene encodes CDR1 MNHNS and CDR2 SASEGT. CDR3 sequence: CASSEISGLIYEQYF. CDR3 sequence (DNA): TGTGCCAGCAGTGAGATTAGCGGACTGATTTACGAGCAGTACTTC.

The chain recombines TRBV5-4 with TRBJ2-7, with 10 bases lining up with TRBD1. CDR3 length: 13 amino acids. The germline gives CDR1 SGHNT, CDR2 YYREEE (reference sequence). After removal of 9 bases from V and 5 bases from J, the junction contained 8 bases not matched to a gene. The CDR3 loop reads CATTPDRGDEQYF. CDR3 coding DNA: TGTGCCACAACTCCGGACAGGGGGGACGAGCAGTACTTC.

A single count supports this clone. V is TRBV10-3 and J is TRBJ2-1; 10 nucleotides match TRBD1. The CDR3 length is 16 residues. Germline CDR1 and CDR2: ENHRY and SYGVKD. With 3 bases clipped from V and 9 bases from J, the junction kept 11 bases outside the gene matches. The chain's CDR3 is CAISEPPDRGRGEQFF. The CDR3 DNA is TGTGCCATCAGTGAACCCCCCGACAGGGGGCGCGGTGAGCAGTTCTTC.

This chain connects TRBV9 to TRBJ2-5, with TRBD2 identical over 16 bases. CDR3 length equals 17 residues. The trim removed 2 bases at V and 4 bases at J, leaving 5 bases unmatched. From germline, CDR1 is SGDLS and CDR2 YYNGEE. Here the CDR3 DNA reads TGTGCCAGCAGCGTTGGGACTAGCGGGGGGGCCTCAGAGACCCAGTACTTC. Translating gives CASSVGTSGGASETQYF.

CDR3: CASSFEKQPQHF. As DNA, the CDR3 is TGTGCCAGCAGTTTCGAGAAACAGCCCCAGCATTTT. The rearrangement uses TRBV12-3 or TRBV12-4 and TRBJ1-5; no reliable D call. The CDR3 spans 12 residues. The ends were cut back, 3 bases at V and 7 bases at J, with 7 bases in the middle.

The chain couples TRBV2 to TRBJ1-1, with D perhaps TRBD1 (6 bases). Deletions cut 3 bases from V and 8 bases from J, with 10 bases between. Germline values: CDR1 SNHLY, CDR2 FYNNEI. This CDR3 comprises 12 residues. The CDR3: CASSEMGAEAFF. CDR3 DNA sequence: TGTGCCAGCAGTGAGATGGGGGCCGAAGCTTTCTTT.

The genes are TRBV28 and TRBJ2-1; 13 bases agree with TRBD2. The V and J ends lost 2 bases and 5 bases, in that order; junction bases with no gene match: 6. This CDR3 comprises 17 residues. Germline lookup yields CDR1 MDHEN and CDR2 SYDVKM. The CDR3 region is CASSLDIGLAGDNEQFF. DNA for the CDR3: TGTGCCAGCAGTTTAGACATCGGACTAGCGGGAGACAATGAGCAGTTCTTC.

V is TRBV27 and J is TRBJ2-7, with TRBD1 matching over 8 bases. With 3 bases clipped from V and 3 bases from J, the junction kept 7 bases outside the gene matches. Germline CDR1 is MNHEY and CDR2 is SMNVEV (reference sequence). This CDR3 has 15 residues. CDR3 sequence (DNA): TGTGCCAGCAGTTTGCTCTTAGGACAGGGCTACGAGCAGTACTTC. Protein: CASSLLLGQGYEQYF.

V usage is TRBV23-1 and J usage is TRBJ1-5; a weak D match, TRBD1 (5 bases). TRBV23-1 falls under the ORF class, with uncertain function. The CDR3 spans 15 residues. V shed 6 bases and J shed 2 bases, with 14 bases lying between them. CDR3 coding DNA: TGCGCCAGCAGACCCAGGGATTCGGGCAATCAGCCCCAGCATTTT. It codes for CASRPRDSGNQPQHF.

The chain recombines TRBV5-1 with TRBJ1-6; D is perhaps TRBD1 (5 bases). CDR1 SGHRS and CDR2 YFSETQ come from the germline V gene. V was trimmed by 0 bases and J by 9 bases, leaving 10 bases between them. CDR3 size: 14 residues. In DNA form, the CDR3 reads TGCGCCAGCAGCTTGGGTCAGCAGGGTTCACCCCTCCACTTT. This encodes CASSLGQQGSPLHF.

The chain joins TRBV30 to TRBJ1-3, with D unclear. V gave up 0 bases and J gave up 2 bases, with 8 bases separating them. Germline V CDR1 and CDR2: GTSNPN, SVGIG (reference sequence). The length of the CDR3 is 14 residues. The CDR3 is CAWSVGATGNTIYF. CDR3 sequence (DNA): TGTGCCTGGAGTGTGGGCGCAACTGGAAACACCATATATTTT.

The chain links TRBV7-6 to TRBJ2-1; possible D gene TRBD2, 6 bases. V was cut by 5 bases and J by 4 bases, with 21 bases left in between. CDR1 is SGHVS, CDR2 FNYEAQ, per germline. The CDR3 is 17 residues long. This chain's CDR3 is CASSTETIGGVYNEQFF. CDR3 DNA: TGTGCCAGCAGCACCGAAACGATCGGGGGTGTGTACAATGAGCAGTTCTTC.

This clone was seen a single time. The chain carries TRBV19 and TRBJ1-4; the D gene is possibly TRBD1 (5 bases). Between the trimmed V and J ends, which lost 1 base and 5 bases, there was a span of 5 bases. The CDR3 has 13 residues. Germline V gene data show CDR1 as LNHDA and CDR2 as SQIVND (reference sequence). Here the CDR3 DNA reads TGTGCCAGTAGTATAGGGGGCAATGAAAAACTGTTTTTT. This encodes CASSIGGNEKLFF.

V and J are TRBV5-1 and TRBJ2-3, with 12 positions matching TRBD2. Germline-derived CDR1 and CDR2 are SGHRS and YFSETQ. The V and J ends lost 0 bases and 9 bases, in that order; junction bases with no gene match: 5. CDR3 length: 15 amino acids. CDR3 residues: CASSLEASGGATQYF. The CDR3 bases are TGCGCCAGCAGCTTGGAGGCTAGCGGGGGGGCCACGCAGTATTTT.

V is TRBV4-3 and J is TRBJ2-5; 8 nucleotides match TRBD2. With 0 bases clipped from V and 4 bases from J, the junction kept 7 bases outside the gene matches. There are 16 residues in the CDR3. Germline loops: CDR1 LGHNA, CDR2 YSLEER. The CDR3 sequence: CASSQDGAGGGETQYF. CDR3 in DNA: TGCGCCAGCAGCCAAGATGGGGCCGGGGGGGGAGAGACCCAGTACTTC.

The CDR3 here is CASSVSGGYTF. The CDR3, as DNA: TGTGCCAGCAGCGTCTCGGGAGGCTACACCTTC. The V call is TRBV5-8, the J call TRBJ1-2; D is uncertain. V was trimmed by 4 bases and J by 8 bases, leaving 9 bases between them. Germline CDR1 SGHTS, CDR2 YDEGEE. This CDR3 region has 11 residues.

The chain employs TRBV6-4 and TRBJ1-6; D uncertain. The CDR3 runs 13 residues. Germline CDR1 reads MRHNA; CDR2 reads SNTAGT. Deletions cut 2 bases from V and 7 bases from J, with 6 bases between. The CDR3 sequence is CASSDVGNSPLHF. In DNA form, the CDR3 reads TGTGCCAGCAGTGACGTGGGCAATTCACCCCTCCACTTT.